The subject of this entry is one TCR beta chain. The data stem from a study of blood T cells in healthy people across ages. For the study at large: The template switching approach captured approximately one barcoded beta molecule for every two T cells.

Next came a second PCR, run for 7 to 11 cycles, which used a sample-barcoded 5' primer along with a J-beta primer mix. TCRdb independently ran MiXCR on the 5' RACE reads; one entry per CDR3 protein. The sample consists of about 780,000 distinct CDR3 sequences, roughly 46% of them appearing once. Germline CDR1 is LNHDA and CDR2 is SQIVND (reference sequence). Trimming left V 6 bases short and J 5 bases short, with 13 bases between. The CDR3 sequence is 13 residues long. This rearrangement joins TRBV19 to TRBJ2-5; tentatively, D is TRBD2 (5 bases). Sequences were obtained from blood. This TCR was recovered from a man of 80 years or more in good health. The CDR3 region is CASSTLVRETQYF. CDR3 bases: TGTGCCAGTAGCACACTAGTGCGGGAGACCCAGTACTTC.